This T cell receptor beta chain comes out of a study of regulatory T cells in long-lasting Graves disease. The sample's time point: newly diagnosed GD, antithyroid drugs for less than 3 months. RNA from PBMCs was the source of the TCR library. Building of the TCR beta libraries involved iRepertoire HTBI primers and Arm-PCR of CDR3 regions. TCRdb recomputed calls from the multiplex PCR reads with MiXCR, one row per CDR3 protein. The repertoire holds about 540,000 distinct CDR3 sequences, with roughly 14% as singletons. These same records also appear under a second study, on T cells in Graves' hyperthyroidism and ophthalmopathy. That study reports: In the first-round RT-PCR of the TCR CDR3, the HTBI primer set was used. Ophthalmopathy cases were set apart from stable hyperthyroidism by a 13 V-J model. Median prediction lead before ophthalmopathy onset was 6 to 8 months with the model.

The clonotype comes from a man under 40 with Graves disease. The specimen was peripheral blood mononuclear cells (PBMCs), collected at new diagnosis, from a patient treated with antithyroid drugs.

CDR3 in amino acids: CASSPPGPEGYEQYF. CDR3 sequence (DNA): TGTGCCAGCTCACCCCCTGGCCCCGAAGGGTACGAGCAGTACTTC. The chain has TRBV18 and TRBJ2-7; D is unclear. Germline lookup yields CDR1 KGHSH and CDR2 LQKENI. V dropped 3 bases and J dropped 4 bases, with 16 bases sitting between them. The CDR3 covers 15 residues.